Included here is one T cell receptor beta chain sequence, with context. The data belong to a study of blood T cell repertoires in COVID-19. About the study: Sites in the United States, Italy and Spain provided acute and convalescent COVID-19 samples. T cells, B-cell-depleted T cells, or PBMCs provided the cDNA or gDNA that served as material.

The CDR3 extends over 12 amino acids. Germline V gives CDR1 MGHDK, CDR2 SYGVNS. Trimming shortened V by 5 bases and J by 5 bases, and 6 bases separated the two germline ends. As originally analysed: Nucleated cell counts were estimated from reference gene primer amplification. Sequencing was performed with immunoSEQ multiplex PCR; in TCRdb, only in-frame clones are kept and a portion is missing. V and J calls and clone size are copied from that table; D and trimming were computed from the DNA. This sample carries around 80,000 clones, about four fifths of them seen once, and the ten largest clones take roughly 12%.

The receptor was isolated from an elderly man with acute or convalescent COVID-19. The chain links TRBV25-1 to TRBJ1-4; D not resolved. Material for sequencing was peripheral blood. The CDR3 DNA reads TGTGCCAGCAGTCGGGGAAATGAAAAACTGTTTTTT. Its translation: CASSRGNEKLFF.